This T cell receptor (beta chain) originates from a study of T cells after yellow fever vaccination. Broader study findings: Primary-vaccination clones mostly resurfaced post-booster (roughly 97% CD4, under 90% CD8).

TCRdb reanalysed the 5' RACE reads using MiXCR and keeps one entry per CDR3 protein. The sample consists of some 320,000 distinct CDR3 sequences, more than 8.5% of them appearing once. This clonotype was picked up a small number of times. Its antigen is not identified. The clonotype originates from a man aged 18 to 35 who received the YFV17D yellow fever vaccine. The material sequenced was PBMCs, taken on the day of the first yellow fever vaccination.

The CDR3 coding sequence is TGTGCCAGCAGTGAAGGGACAGGGTTCGGTCAGCCCCAGCATTTT. Translated: CASSEGTGFGQPQHF. This rearrangement joins TRBV25-1 to TRBJ1-5, with 9 positions matching TRBD1. Germline V gene data show CDR1 as MGHDK and CDR2 as SYGVNS. The CDR3 extends over 15 amino acids. V lost 2 bases to trimming and J lost 6 bases; unmatched junction nucleotides: 5.